These 30 T cell receptor beta chains share one sample of origin, sequenced in a study of control samples from healthy donors and cancer patients. Sequenced by immunoSEQ multiplex PCR; TCRdb stores in-frame clones only, minus some. This table has about 110,000 clones, about nine tenths appearing once. Sequences were obtained from blood. Source of these receptors: a human donor in good health. The donor label of this sample is uncertain.

The chain links TRBV19 to TRBJ1-3; no firm D call. This CDR3 contains 12 residues. Per germline, CDR1 LNHDA and CDR2 SQIVND (reference sequence). CDR3 region: CASSGVRNTIYF. In DNA, the CDR3 is TGTGCTTCGAGTGGAGTACGAAACACCATATATTTT.

V gene TRBV5-1 combines with J gene TRBJ2-7; D possibly corresponds to TRBD1 (7 bases). In germline, CDR1 is SGHRS, CDR2 YFSETQ. Trimming cost V 2 bases and J 4 bases, with 13 bases left between them. This CDR3 has 14 residues. CDR3 sequence: CASSFSGGTYEQYF. The CDR3 DNA follows: TGCGCCAGCAGCTTCTCAGGGGGGACATACGAGCAGTACTTC.

The chain joins TRBV9 to TRBJ2-2; 11 bases are shared with TRBD1. The V and J ends lost 4 bases and 5 bases, in that order; junction bases with no gene match: 7. Germline V CDR1 and CDR2: SGDLS, YYNGEE. The CDR3 is made up of 16 amino acids. The chain's CDR3 is CASSLRDRGLTGELFF. CDR3 coding DNA: TGTGCCAGCAGCCTAAGGGACAGGGGGTTGACCGGGGAGCTGTTTTTT. The full variable domain, its missing parts supplied by reference TRBV9 and TRBJ2-2, is DSGVTQTPKHLITATGQRVTLRCSPRSGDLSVYWYQQSLDQGLQFLIQYYNGEERAKGNILERFSAQQFPDLHSELNLSSLELGDSALYFCASSLRDRGLTGELFFGEGSRLTVL.

V is TRBV25-1 and J is TRBJ1-4; 9 nucleotides agree with TRBD1. This CDR3 is 16 amino acids long. With V trimmed by 3 bases and J by 4 bases, 6 bases remained unmatched. Germline lookup yields CDR1 MGHDK and CDR2 SYGVNS. Written as DNA, the CDR3 is TGTGCCAGCAGTGATGCTGGACAGGGGATTAATGAAAAACTGTTTTTT. Translation gives CASSDAGQGINEKLFF.

The rearrangement joins TRBV5-4 to TRBJ2-2; 10 nucleotides line up with TRBD2. V trimming: 0 bases; J trimming: 2 bases; junction bases outside the gene matches: 10. CDR1 SGHNT and CDR2 YYREEE come from the germline V gene (reference sequence). The CDR3 length is 19 residues. The CDR3 nucleotides read TGTGCCAGCAGCTTGGGTGGATCTAGCGGGGGACGCAACACCGGGGAGCTGTTTTTT. Residues: CASSLGGSSGGRNTGELFF. The full variable domain, its missing parts supplied by reference TRBV5-4 and TRBJ2-2, is ETGVTQSPTHLIKTRGQQVTLRCSSQSGHNTVSWYQQALGQGPQFIFQYYREEENGRGNFPPRFSGLQFPNYSSELNVNALELDDSALYLCASSLGGSSGGRNTGELFFGEGSRLTVL.

This chain uses TRBV12-3 or TRBV12-4 with TRBJ1-2; unclear D gene. The length of the CDR3 is 12 residues. V was clipped by 6 bases and J by 3 bases, with 8 bases between them. The CDR3 nucleotides read TGTGCCAGCAGCCAAGACCACTATGGCTACACCTTC. As protein: CASSQDHYGYTF.

The chain couples TRBV25-1 to TRBJ2-4; D unclear. Germline CDR1 and CDR2: MGHDK and SYGVNS. Trimming stripped 6 bases from V and 5 bases from J, with 11 bases between. The CDR3 extends over 13 amino acids. CDR3 in DNA: TGTGCCAGCAGCGGAAAATACGAAAACATTCAGTACTTC. The encoded protein is CASSGKYENIQYF.

This clone was seen more than once but under ten times. The V and J genes are TRBV12-3 or TRBV12-4 and TRBJ2-5; D could derive from TRBD1 or TRBD2 (7 bases each). The V gene lost 3 bases and the J gene lost 5 bases, with 10 bases spanning the gap. The CDR3 covers 13 residues. This CDR3 is CASSLQGGETQYF. The CDR3 DNA follows: TGTGCCAGCAGTTTGCAGGGGGGGGAGACCCAGTACTTC.

The count of this clone is one. The rearrangement joins TRBV30 to TRBJ1-1, with D maybe TRBD1 (5 bases). Germline CDR1 is GTSNPN and CDR2 is SVGIG (reference sequence). V was clipped by 4 bases and J by 4 bases, with 16 bases between them. This CDR3 is 14 amino acids long. The DNA for the CDR3 is TGTGCCTGGAATACGGGGCAGGGTAGCACTGAAGCTTTCTTT. It encodes CAWNTGQGSTEAFF.

CDR3 bases: TGTGCCAGCAGCTTGTCTTTTTGGGCTAACTATGGCTACACCTTC. Protein: CASSLSFWANYGYTF. This rearrangement joins TRBV5-4 to TRBJ1-2; D unresolved. This CDR3 comprises 15 residues. The V and J ends lost 1 base and 0 bases respectively, with 10 bases between them. Germline V gene data show CDR1 as SGHNT and CDR2 as YYREEE (reference sequence).

This chain connects TRBV15 to TRBJ1-4, with D possibly TRBD1 on 5 matching bases. This CDR3 region has 19 residues. V lost 0 bases to trimming and J lost 0 bases, with 17 bases between them. Germline CDR1 is LNHNV and CDR2 is YYDKDF (reference sequence). The CDR3 bases are TGTGCCACCAGCAGAGATCCCCTCTTTCCAGGGTCAACTAATGAAAAACTGTTTTTT. It codes for CATSRDPLFPGSTNEKLFF.

The CDR3 DNA is TGTGCCAGCAGTTCCCAACAGGAGAGCACAGATACGCAGTATTTT. This sequence encodes CASSSQQESTDTQYF. The chain couples TRBV27 to TRBJ2-3, with a weak D call TRBD1 (5 bases). The germline CDR1 and CDR2 sequences are MNHEY and SMNVEV (reference sequence). Trimming left V 4 bases short and J 0 bases short, with 11 bases between. There are 15 residues in the CDR3.

Details on this clone: The identical CDR3 is also encoded by other nucleotide sequences in the sample. CDR3 in amino acids: CASREGYNEQFF. CDR3 nucleotide sequence: TGCGCCAGTAGGGAGGGATACAATGAGCAGTTCTTC. V and J are TRBV5-1 and TRBJ2-1; 7 bases fit TRBD2. The CDR3 has 12 amino acids. Losses at the gene ends were 8 bases for V and 4 bases for J; bases not matched to a gene: 3. CDR1 and CDR2 (germline): SGHRS, YFSETQ.

This sequence joins TRBV3-1 (or the pseudogene TRBV3-2) and TRBJ1-4, with D hard to call. Trimming removed 4 bases from V and 8 bases from J, with 8 bases in between. From germline, CDR1 is LGHDT and CDR2 YNNKEL (reference sequence). The CDR3 covers 12 residues. CDR3 in amino acids: CASSPGYEKLFF. CDR3 DNA sequence: TGTGCCAGCAGCCCTGGTTACGAAAAACTGTTTTTT.

V is TRBV24-1 and J is TRBJ1-2; D gene ambiguous. The V gene lost 6 bases and the J gene lost 4 bases, with 8 bases spanning the gap. This CDR3 has 12 amino acids. Germline-derived CDR1 and CDR2 are KGHDR and SFDVKD. CDR3 in amino acids: CATSSGSYGYTF. DNA of the CDR3: TGTGCCACCAGTAGCGGCAGCTATGGCTACACCTTC.

The chain employs TRBV18 and TRBJ2-2, with TRBD1 identical over 7 bases. The CDR3 covers 15 residues. Germline assignment: CDR1 KGHSH and CDR2 LQKENI. V trimming: 1 base; J trimming: 2 bases; junction bases outside the gene matches: 1. CDR3 residues: CASSPRDSNTGELFF. CDR3 sequence (DNA): TGTGCCAGCTCACCACGGGACAGCAACACCGGGGAGCTGTTTTTT.

The genes are TRBV28 and TRBJ1-1; the D gene is possibly TRBD1 (6 bases). There are 14 residues in the CDR3. The germline V gene encodes CDR1 MDHEN and CDR2 SYDVKM. V dropped 5 bases and J dropped 0 bases, with 10 bases sitting between them. The chain's CDR3 is CASSPGEMNTEAFF. DNA for the CDR3: TGTGCCAGCAGTCCAGGGGAGATGAACACTGAAGCTTTCTTT.

The CDR3 sequence: CASSVEGQGFSPLHF. Here the CDR3 DNA reads TGTGCCAGCAGCGTAGAGGGACAGGGGTTTTCACCCCTCCACTTT. The chain is built from TRBV9 and TRBJ1-6; 10 bases map to TRBD1. Unmatched junction bases numbered 3, after V lost 0 bases and J lost 9 bases. The CDR3 has 15 amino acids. Looked up from germline, CDR1 is SGDLS and CDR2 is YYNGEE.

The chain combines TRBV7-6 with TRBJ2-7; TRBD1 agrees at 9 bases. CDR3 size: 15 residues. CDR1 is SGHVS and CDR2 is FNYEAQ in the germline V gene. The V and J ends lost 5 bases and 2 bases, in that order; junction bases with no gene match: 7. CDR3 DNA: TGTGCCAGCAGCCCTCCGGGACAGGGAACCTACGAGCAGTACTTC. Its translation is CASSPPGQGTYEQYF.

The V call is TRBV15, the J call TRBJ2-7; 8 bases map to TRBD2. V was clipped by 1 base and J by 3 bases; unmatched bases: 8. The CDR3 has 16 residues. CDR1 is LNHNV, CDR2 YYDKDF, per germline (reference sequence). The CDR3 protein is CATSRVHQRGNYEQYV. The CDR3 nucleotides read TGTGCCACCAGCAGAGTCCACCAGCGGGGGAACTACGAGCAGTACGTC.

V gene TRBV6-6 combines with J gene TRBJ1-5; D ambiguous. The germline V gene has CDR1 MNHNY and CDR2 SVGAGI (reference sequence). The V and J ends lost 0 bases and 5 bases respectively, with 5 bases between them. The CDR3 contains 13 residues. CDR3 sequence: CASSYSTDQPQHF. The CDR3, as DNA: TGTGCCAGCAGTTACTCAACCGATCAGCCCCAGCATTTT.

The chain joins TRBV14 to TRBJ2-6, with TRBD2 as a possible D gene (6 bases). The CDR3 runs to 17 residues. The V gene's germline CDR1 is SGHDN and CDR2 FVKESK. The ends were cut back, 5 bases at V and 0 bases at J, with 14 bases in the middle. The CDR3 region has the DNA TGTGCCAGCAGCGCGGGGTTGCGGATCTCTGGGGCCAACGTCCTGACTTTC. It translates to CASSAGLRISGANVLTF. The variable domain in full, with the rest retrieved from reference TRBV14 and TRBJ2-6, is EAGVTQFPSHSVIEKGQTVTLRCDPISGHDNLYWYRRVMGKEIKFLLHFVKESKQDESGMPNNRFLAERTGGTYSTLKVQPAELEDSGVYFCASSAGLRISGANVLTFGAGSRLTVL.

This clone was observed a handful of times. This chain links TRBV24-1 with TRBJ1-1; D is undetermined. Trimming took off 7 bases at V and 4 bases at J, with 12 bases between the two ends. The CDR3 contains 13 residues. Germline values: CDR1 KGHDR, CDR2 SFDVKD. The CDR3 bases are TGTGCCACCAGAGGTCCCCGGTCCACTGAAGCTTTCTTT. Translated: CATRGPRSTEAFF.

V is TRBV4-1 and J is TRBJ1-5; maybe TRBD1 (5 bases). Germline CDR1 MGHRA, CDR2 YSYEKL. V lost 2 bases, J lost 5 bases, and 10 bases lay in between. This CDR3 is 14 amino acids long. The CDR3 DNA reads as TGCGCCAGCAGCCAACGGGACCGAGATCAGCCCCAGCATTTT. Translation: CASSQRDRDQPQHF.

The chain is built from TRBV5-1 and TRBJ2-1; a possible D gene is TRBD1 (6 bases). V shed 4 bases and J shed 3 bases, with 17 bases lying between them. Per germline, CDR1 SGHRS and CDR2 YFSETQ. The CDR3 consists of 16 residues. This CDR3 reads CASSHGTPDVYNEQFF. CDR3 in DNA: TGCGCCAGCAGCCACGGGACACCCGATGTCTACAATGAGCAGTTCTTC.

In its sample, this clone was seen once. The chain employs TRBV11-2 and TRBJ2-7, with 7 bases identical to TRBD1. Germline V gives CDR1 SGHAT, CDR2 FQNNGV. The length of the CDR3 is 14 residues. V trimming: 6 bases; J trimming: 3 bases; junction bases outside the gene matches: 8. CDR3 nucleotide sequence: TGTGCCAGCAGAGTAACAGGGGATGACTACGAGCAGTACTTC. This gives the protein CASRVTGDDYEQYF.

The chain combines TRBV6-5 with TRBJ1-6, with unresolved D. Germline V lookup: CDR1 MNHEY, CDR2 SVGAGI. This CDR3 has 14 residues. Trimming removed 0 bases at V and 14 bases at J, with 14 bases between. The CDR3 loop is CASSYSSDLSTLHF. For the CDR3, the DNA is TGTGCCAGCAGTTACTCGTCGGACCTCTCAACCCTCCACTTT.

The rearrangement joins TRBV5-6 to TRBJ1-3; tentatively, D is TRBD1 (6 bases). V gave up 2 bases and J gave up 1 base, with 7 bases separating them. Germline lookup yields CDR1 SGHDT and CDR2 YYEEEE. The CDR3 runs 14 residues. CDR3 in DNA: TGTGCCAGCAGCTTTGGACAGTCTGGAAACACCATATATTTT. Its translation: CASSFGQSGNTIYF.

Here the CDR3 reads CAWETGDNSPLHF. The CDR3 region has the DNA TGTGCCTGGGAGACAGGGGATAATTCACCCCTCCACTTT. The chain links TRBV30 to TRBJ1-6, with 8 bases fitting TRBD1. V was pared by 5 bases and J by 5 bases, with 2 bases of the junction left unmatched. The CDR3 is made up of 13 amino acids. Per germline, CDR1 GTSNPN and CDR2 SVGIG (reference sequence). Full variable domain (outside the CDR3, taken from reference TRBV30 and TRBJ1-6): SQTIHQWPATLVQPVGSPLSLECTVEGTSNPNLYWYRQAAGRGLQLLFYSVGIGQISSEVPQNLSASRPQDRQFILSSKKLLLSDSGFYLCAWETGDNSPLHFGNGTRLTVT.

CDR3 amino acids: CSVVTQRGQPQHF. In DNA form, the CDR3 reads TGCAGCGTTGTTACGCAAAGAGGGCAGCCCCAGCATTTT. V and J are TRBV29-1 and TRBJ1-5; D remains unclear. Trimming stripped 4 bases from V and 7 bases from J, with 14 bases between. CDR1 and CDR2 from the germline V gene are SQVTM and ANQGSEA. The CDR3 spans 13 residues.